The 22 T cell receptor beta chains given below trace back to one sample, sequenced in a study of T cells after yellow fever vaccination. Via MiXCR, TCRdb re-called the 5' RACE reads, giving one row per CDR3 protein. The table lists around 600,000 distinct CDR3 sequences, over 9% of them singletons. The sample was PBMCs, taken on the day of the yellow fever booster vaccination. The source is a man aged 25 to 40 who received the YFV17D yellow fever vaccine.

The chain uses TRBV24-1 and TRBJ1-2, with D possibly being TRBD1 (6 bases). Germline V gene lookup returns CDR1 KGHDR and CDR2 SFDVKD. This CDR3 region has 15 residues. V shed 2 bases and J shed 4 bases, with 13 bases lying between them. The CDR3 coding sequence is TGTGCCACCAGTGATTCCCCAGGACAGTCCTATGGCTACACCTTC. The encoded protein is CATSDSPGQSYGYTF.

There are a few counts of this clonotype. This chain joins TRBV20-1 and TRBJ1-5; 8 bases align to TRBD1. The V segment lost 5 bases and the J segment 4 bases; nucleotides outside the gene matches: 4. The germline CDR1 and CDR2 sequences are DFQATT and SNEGSKA (reference sequence). This CDR3 contains 13 residues. The CDR3 DNA reads TGCAGTGCTTTCCGGGACAGGAATCAGCCCCAGCATTTT. Protein sequence: CSAFRDRNQPQHF.

The rearrangement links TRBV7-2 to TRBJ2-1, with D possibly matching TRBD2 (6 bases). Trimming stripped 3 bases from V and 5 bases from J, with 20 bases between. CDR3 size: 17 residues. Germline CDR1 SGHTA, CDR2 FQGNSA. The CDR3 protein is CASSFKWGGISDNEQFF. The CDR3 coding sequence is TGTGCCAGCAGCTTTAAGTGGGGCGGGATAAGCGACAATGAGCAGTTCTTC.

There are a few counts of this clonotype. CDR3 coding DNA: TGTGCCAGCAATGACGGGAGCAGACAGTTCTTC. Amino acids: CASNDGSRQFF. The chain is built from TRBV6-2 or TRBV6-3 and TRBJ2-1; possibly TRBD2 for D (6 bases). CDR1 and CDR2 (germline): MNHEY, SVGEGT. There are 11 residues in the CDR3. V lost 7 bases, J lost 13 bases, and 14 bases lay in between.

The chain carries TRBV20-1 and TRBJ2-3; a weak D match, TRBD1 (5 bases). Germline-derived CDR1 and CDR2 are DFQATT and SNEGSKA (reference sequence). Trimming took off 6 bases at V and 3 bases at J, with 16 bases between the two ends. This CDR3 is 14 amino acids long. This CDR3 reads CSAGYGAKTDTQYF. The DNA of the CDR3 is TGCAGTGCCGGTTATGGGGCGAAGACAGATACGCAGTATTTT.

This clonotype was counted between two and nine times. V gene TRBV5-1 combines with J gene TRBJ2-2, with 7 bases that match TRBD1. Germline V CDR1 and CDR2: SGHRS, YFSETQ. Germline trimming cut 4 bases from V and 6 bases from J; bases unmatched to any gene: 9. The CDR3 is made up of 15 amino acids. The CDR3 sequence: CASSHQRQGSGELFF. CDR3 DNA: TGCGCCAGCAGCCACCAACGACAGGGTTCCGGGGAGCTGTTTTTT. The full variable domain, its missing parts supplied by reference TRBV5-1 and TRBJ2-2, is KAGVTQTPRYLIKTRGQQVTLSCSPISGHRSVSWYQQTPGQGLQFLFEYFSETQRNKGNFPGRFSGRQFSNSRSEMNVSTLELGDSALYLCASSHQRQGSGELFFGEGSRLTVL.

This clonotype was observed a handful of times. This chain uses TRBV15 with TRBJ2-1, with D possibly called TRBD1 or TRBD2 (6 bases each). The CDR3 extends over 15 amino acids. Germline loops: CDR1 LNHNV, CDR2 YYDKDF (reference sequence). V lost 6 bases, J lost 3 bases, and 15 bases lay in between. The DNA of the CDR3 is TGTGCCACCAGGAAAGAGGGGGGAATCTACAATGAGCAGTTCTTC. This sequence encodes CATRKEGGIYNEQFF. Full variable domain (rest looked up from reference TRBV15 and TRBJ2-1): DAMVIQNPRYQVTQFGKPVTLSCSQTLNHNVMYWYQQKSSQAPKLLFHYYDKDFNNEADTPDNFQSRRPNTSFCFLDIRSPGLGDTAMYLCATRKEGGIYNEQFFGPGTRLTVL.

This clonotype was observed a few times. The genes are TRBV10-3 and TRBJ2-7, with 13 bases lining up with TRBD2. Germline V gives CDR1 ENHRY, CDR2 SYGVKD. Losses at the gene ends were 6 bases for V and 5 bases for J; bases not matched to a gene: 7. There are 15 residues in the CDR3. The CDR3 loop is CAISLLGLAGDEQYF. The CDR3 bases are TGTGCCATCAGCCTTCTTGGACTAGCGGGAGACGAGCAGTACTTC.

The genes are TRBV20-1 and TRBJ2-7, with a tentative D call TRBD2 (5 bases). Germline assignment: CDR1 DFQATT and CDR2 SNEGSKA (reference sequence). This CDR3 spans 15 amino acids. Between the trimmed V and J ends, which lost 3 bases and 2 bases, there was a span of 17 bases. CDR3 nucleotide sequence: TGCAGTGCTAGTGAGCAGGAAGCGGCCACCTACGAGCAGTACTTC. This translates into CSASEQEAATYEQYF.

This clonotype was found a few times. The chain joins TRBV10-2 to TRBJ2-5; TRBD1 might be the D (5 bases). CDR3 length equals 14 residues. The V end was cut by 4 bases, the J end by 2 bases, with 11 bases between. The V gene's germline CDR1 is WSHSY and CDR2 SAAADI. The CDR3 DNA follows: TGCGCCAGCAGTGTGGGGCCAGTACAAGAGACCCAGTACTTC. Encoded protein: CASSVGPVQETQYF.

This clonotype was detected only a few times. The chain combines TRBV20-1 with TRBJ2-1; 10 nucleotides line up with TRBD2. Germline assignment: CDR1 DFQATT and CDR2 SNEGSKA (reference sequence). J lost 5 bases, V lost 4 bases, and 8 bases had no gene match. CDR3 length: 15 amino acids. CDR3: CSATLSGRTNNEQFF. In nucleotides, the CDR3 is TGCAGTGCTACCCTTAGCGGGAGGACGAACAATGAGCAGTTCTTC.

This chain's CDR3 is CASSQELAVGVQDANYGYTF. In nucleotides, the CDR3 is TGCGCCAGCAGCCAAGAGCTGGCCGTAGGGGTCCAGGATGCTAACTATGGCTACACCTTC. J is TRBJ1-2 and V is TRBV4-3; the D gene is possibly TRBD1 (5 bases). This CDR3 is 20 amino acids long. Germline V CDR1 and CDR2: LGHNA, YSLEER. Trimming left V 0 bases short and J 0 bases short, with 23 bases between.

This clonotype was seen a few times. The chain joins TRBV27 to TRBJ2-2; 8 bases match TRBD2. Germline CDR1 MNHEY, CDR2 SMNVEV (reference sequence). CDR3 length: 11 amino acids. The V gene end was trimmed by 6 bases and the J gene end by 11 bases; junction bases not matched to a gene: 2. DNA of the CDR3: TGTGCCAGCAGCGGGGGGGTCGAGCTGTTTTTT. This translates into CASSGGVELFF.

The rearrangement joins TRBV10-3 to TRBJ1-3, with D unresolved. Germline CDR1 reads ENHRY; CDR2 reads SYGVKD. This CDR3 comprises 13 residues. V was shortened by 11 bases and J by 3 bases, with 14 bases between the two germline ends. The CDR3 DNA is TGTGCCGGCCGCGATGGTGGTGGAAACACCATATATTTT. Translation: CAGRDGGGNTIYF.

V usage is TRBV11-3 and J usage is TRBJ2-1; the D gene is possibly TRBD2 (6 bases). The CDR3 is 15 amino acids. The V end lost 0 bases, the J end lost 8 bases, and 14 bases lay between the germline ends. Germline V gives CDR1 SGHNT, CDR2 YENEEA. The CDR3 loop is CASSLDPGGVDEQFF. In DNA form, the CDR3 reads TGTGCCAGCAGCTTAGACCCCGGAGGGGTGGATGAGCAGTTCTTC.

This clonotype was observed at least ten times. V and J are TRBV5-5 and TRBJ2-1; 8 bases map to TRBD2. V lost 3 bases, J lost 8 bases, and 16 bases stayed unmatched. The CDR3 length is 17 residues. Germline V gene lookup returns CDR1 SGHKS and CDR2 YYEKEE (reference sequence). CDR3 sequence (DNA): TGTGCCAGCAGCTCGCGTTTAGGTAGCGGGATGGGGGATGAGCAGTTCTTC. It encodes CASSSRLGSGMGDEQFF.

This clonotype was observed a handful of times. The chain is built from TRBV7-8 and TRBJ2-7; no definite D call. Trimming removed 6 bases at V and 2 bases at J, with 11 bases between. The CDR3 extends over 13 amino acids. CDR1 is SGHVS and CDR2 is FQNEAQ in the germline V gene. In nucleotides, the CDR3 is TGTGCCAGCAGTCGTACAGTTACCTACGAGCAGTACTTC. The encoded protein is CASSRTVTYEQYF.

This clonotype was detected ten times or more. The rearrangement uses TRBV29-1 and TRBJ2-1, with D hard to call. CDR1 is SQVTM, CDR2 ANQGSEA, per germline. CDR3 length: 12 amino acids. Trimming pared 3 bases from V and 4 bases from J, leaving 7 bases between. The CDR3 is CSVELMYNEQFF. DNA of the CDR3: TGCAGCGTTGAGCTTATGTACAATGAGCAGTTCTTC.

The CDR3 DNA reads as TGTGCCAGCAGCTTCGGACCCAAGGAGGGCACAGATACGCAGTATTTT. It encodes CASSFGPKEGTDTQYF. This rearrangement joins TRBV5-6 to TRBJ2-3, with D possibly matching TRBD2 (5 bases). The CDR3 has 16 residues. Germline V CDR1 and CDR2: SGHDT, YYEEEE. Trimming shortened V by 2 bases and J by 1 base, and 14 bases separated the two germline ends.

The CDR3 DNA sequence: TGCAGTGCTAACGCGTGGAAGGCTAGCGGGAGGGATACGCAGTATTTT. It encodes CSANAWKASGRDTQYF. J is TRBJ2-3 and V is TRBV20-1, with 11 bases fitting TRBD2. The CDR3 length is 16 residues. Germline lookup yields CDR1 DFQATT and CDR2 SNEGSKA (reference sequence). With V trimmed by 4 bases and J by 6 bases, 12 bases remained unmatched.

This clonotype was observed at least ten times. The missing conserved phenylalanine or tryptophan at the end of this CDR3 makes a read error likely. Because the CDR3's place on the DNA is in doubt, the DNA is left out and the CDR3 is given as listed by TCRdb. The chain has TRBV7-2 and TRBJ2-7; the tabulated D call, TRBD2, remains unverified against the DNA. CDR1 and CDR2 (germline): SGHTA, FQGNSA. The length of the CDR3 is 14 amino acids, counting both ends. The CDR3 reads CASSLNGLAGGLRI.

This clonotype came up a few times. The chain is built from TRBV29-1 and TRBJ2-3; no firm D call. This CDR3 has 17 amino acids. Between the trimmed V and J ends, which lost 0 bases and 1 base, there was a span of 17 bases. CDR1 and CDR2 (germline): SQVTM, ANQGSEA. In DNA form, the CDR3 reads TGCAGCGTTGAAGATCGTCTCGACCCGGGCGGCACAGATACGCAGTATTTT. Amino acid sequence: CSVEDRLDPGGTDTQYF.